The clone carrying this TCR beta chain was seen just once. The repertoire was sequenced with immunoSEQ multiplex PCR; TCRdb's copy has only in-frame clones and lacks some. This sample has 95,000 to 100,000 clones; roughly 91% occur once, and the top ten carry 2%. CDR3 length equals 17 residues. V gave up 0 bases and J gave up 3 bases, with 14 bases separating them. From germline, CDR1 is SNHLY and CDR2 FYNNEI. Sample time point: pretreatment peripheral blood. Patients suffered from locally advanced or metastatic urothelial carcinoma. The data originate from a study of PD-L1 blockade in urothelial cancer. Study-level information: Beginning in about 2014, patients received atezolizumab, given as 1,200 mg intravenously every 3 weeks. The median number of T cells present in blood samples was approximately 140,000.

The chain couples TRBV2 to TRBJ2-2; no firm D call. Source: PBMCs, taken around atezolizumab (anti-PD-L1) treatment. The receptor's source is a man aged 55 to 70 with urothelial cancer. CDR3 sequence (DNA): TGTGCCAGCAGTGAAGCATTTGGCTTCCCGTACACCGGGGAGCTGTTTTTT. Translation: CASSEAFGFPYTGELFF.